This T cell receptor (beta chain) came from a study of blood T cell repertoires in COVID-19. Germline CDR1 reads SGDLS; CDR2 reads YYNGEE. This CDR3 region has 16 residues. The V end was cut by 3 bases, the J end by 1 base, with 11 bases between. Profiling relied on immunoSEQ multiplex PCR, and the TCRdb table lists in-frame clones only, not all of them. The table shows a few hundred thousand clones, with roughly 90% occurring only once. Sequences were obtained from PBMCs or T cells enriched from blood (not recorded which). This clonotype originated in a woman aged 40 to 55 who had recovered from COVID-19. The gene calls are TRBV9 and TRBJ2-6; D is perhaps TRBD1 (6 bases). The CDR3 sequence: CASSATTGSGANVLTF. The CDR3 DNA reads as TGTGCCAGCAGCGCGACAACAGGGTCTGGGGCCAACGTCCTGACTTTC. Complete variable domain (other parts from reference TRBV9 and TRBJ2-6): DSGVTQTPKHLITATGQRVTLRCSPRSGDLSVYWYQQSLDQGLQFLIQYYNGEERAKGNILERFSAQQFPDLHSELNLSSLELGDSALYFCASSATTGSGANVLTFGAGSRLTVL.